The rows below give T cell receptor beta chains drawn from one sample of a study of blood T cell repertoires in COVID-19. Clones were sequenced by immunoSEQ multiplex PCR, and TCRdb holds only the in-frame ones, with some missing. Of more than 35,000 clones detected, around 86% appear once; the ten largest clones hold about 48%. The sequenced sample was peripheral blood. Every receptor here comes from a woman of 80 years or more with acute or convalescent COVID-19. CDR3s leave out the opening cysteine and the closing phenylalanine or tryptophan. A D gene is named only where the DNA matches it firmly.

>TRBD2|TRBV28|TRBJ2-2
ASSLGGANTGELF
>TRBD1|TRBV5-1|TRBJ2-1
ASSIQGSSYNEQF
>-|TRBV15|TRBJ2-2
ATQGGWGPGGELF
>-|TRBV12-5|TRBJ1-4
ARQGTGNRADNEKLF
>-|TRBV18|TRBJ1-2
ASSPGQTDYGYT
>TRBD1|TRBV4-1|TRBJ2-3
ASSQSRVRGQGADTQY
>-|TRBV21-1|TRBJ1-1
ASSMDPLSGTEAF
>TRBD1|TRBV29-1|TRBJ2-7
SVEDGQGNEQY
>-|TRBV5-1|TRBJ2-7
ASSLVQGEQY
>TRBD1|TRBV27|TRBJ2-7
ASSPYGAGTGQYEQY
>TRBD2|TRBV9|TRBJ2-1
ASSVGGAGGYNEQF
>TRBD2|TRBV5-1|TRBJ2-1
ASSPGGPYNEQF
>-|TRBV2|TRBJ1-2
ASSATGDYGYT
>TRBD2|TRBV2|TRBJ2-5
ASSPTSGAETQY
>TRBD1|TRBV19|TRBJ1-5
ASGETGMGNQPQH
>TRBD2|TRBV2|TRBJ2-5
ASQRGLQETQY
>TRBD1|TRBV5-6|TRBJ2-5
ASSLNRGRGETQY
>-|TRBV4-3|TRBJ1-4
ASSPSSVGGKLF
>TRBD1|TRBV7-3|TRBJ2-1
ASAPGQGGNEQF
>-|TRBV19|TRBJ1-2
ASSPRTLGGDYGYT